The subject of this entry is one T cell receptor beta chain. This CDR3 has 15 residues. The germline V and J ends were trimmed by 7 bases and 6 bases, with 18 bases remaining between them. Per germline, CDR1 MNHNS and CDR2 SASEGT. The data stem from a study of response to subunit inactivated influenza vaccine. A single record per CDR3 protein comes from TCRdb applying MiXCR to the RT-PCR reads. The table shows around 570,000 distinct CDR3 sequences, with approximately 10% occurring only once. The same sample was also studied in work on T cells expressing NK-cell markers. That source notes: Template switching by 5'RACE with UMIs generated the TCR beta cDNA. Seven donors tested HCMV-seropositive and one tested seronegative among the eight sequenced. The study found these clonotypes also leading the CD3+CD56-NKG2C+ fraction in four donors.

The sequences come from PBMCs from blood, collected on the day of vaccination. The chain has TRBV6-1 and TRBJ2-2; D gene unclear. The clonotype comes from a man between 45 and 60 years old who received an inactivated influenza vaccine. The chain's CDR3 is CASKLSLFGAGELFF. In DNA, the CDR3 is TGTGCCAGCAAACTATCCCTGTTTGGAGCCGGGGAGCTGTTTTTT.